The rows below give T cell receptor beta chains drawn from one sample of a study of T cell responses to AZD1222 COVID-19 vaccine. Assay used: immunoSEQ multiplex PCR; TCRdb lists only in-frame clones, some missing. The data contain roughly 140,000 clones, around 91% of them singletons. The specimen was peripheral blood, collected on day 0 of AZD1222 vaccination. Receptors were obtained from an adult in good health. CDR3s include the opening cysteine and the closing phenylalanine or tryptophan. D genes are given only for firm matches. Size values are once, few and many counts, or a class for expanded clones, and some rows have none.

v_call	d_call	j_call	clone_size	cdr3_nt	cdr3_aa
TRBV4-1	TRBD2	TRBJ2-2	few	TGCGCCAGCAGCCAAGGTCCCGGGACTAGCGGGCCCGGGGAGCTGTTTTTT	CASSQGPGTSGPGELFF
TRBV7-2	NA	TRBJ2-5	NA	TGTGCCAGCAGCTTTGAAGGGCTAGCTCAAGAGACCCAGTACTTC	CASSFEGLAQETQYF
TRBV28	NA	TRBJ1-6	NA	TGTGCCAGCAGCCTCAGGGTGGAGGCGGGGCCCCTCCACTTT	CASSLRVEAGPLHF
TRBV6-5	TRBD1	TRBJ1-2	NA	TGTGCCAGCAGTCCCCAGGGACAGTTTGGCTACACCTTC	CASSPQGQFGYTF
TRBV3-1/TRBV3-2	NA	TRBJ2-6	few	TGTGCCAGCAGCCCTAAGGGGGCCAACGTCCTGACTTTC	CASSPKGANVLTF
TRBV24-1	NA	TRBJ2-1	NA	TGTGCCACCGAGGGAGGTGCACGGGATGAGCAGTTCTTC	CATEGGARDEQFF
TRBV19	TRBD2	TRBJ2-5	NA	TGTGCCAGTAGTATAGGGGGACTAGCGGAAGAGACCCAGTACTTC	CASSIGGLAEETQYF
TRBV27	NA	TRBJ1-4	NA	TGTGCCAGCAGCCGCCGGTTTTCAACTAATGAAAAACTGTTTTTT	CASSRRFSTNEKLFF
TRBV9	TRBD1	TRBJ2-1	NA	TGTGCCAGCAGCGCCACCGGGACAGGAGGGATCGATGAGCAGTTCTTC	CASSATGTGGIDEQFF
TRBV7-9	NA	TRBJ2-7	NA	TGTGCCAGCAGCCCCCAGGGAGTAACGCTCTCCTACGAGCAGTACTTC	CASSPQGVTLSYEQYF
TRBV19	TRBD2	TRBJ2-3	NA	TGTGCCAGTAGTAGGACCGGGACTAGCGGGAGTACCCTCCTTAGAAGCACAGATACGCAGTATTTT	CASSRTGTSGSTLLRSTDTQYF
TRBV5-8	NA	TRBJ2-7	NA	TGTGCCAGCAGCTTGGGAGGGTTTTCCTACGAGCAGTACTTC	CASSLGGFSYEQYF
TRBV21-1	NA	TRBJ2-2	NA	TGTGCCAGCAGCGGGACTAGCGGCCACTCCGGGGAGCTGTTTTTT	CASSGTSGHSGELFF
TRBV2	NA	TRBJ1-4	NA	TGTGCCAGCAGTGCTTTGGGGGTACCAACCACCTCTTGGGAAAAACTGTTTTTT	CASSALGVPTTSWEKLFF
TRBV19	TRBD1	TRBJ2-4	NA	TGTGCCAGTAGTCCGACAGGGGGAGGATCGGACATTCAGTACTTC	CASSPTGGGSDIQYF
TRBV4-3	NA	TRBJ1-1	NA	TGCGCCAGCAGCCAAACACGTACGAACACTGAAGCTTTCTTT	CASSQTRTNTEAFF
TRBV7-2	NA	TRBJ2-5	NA	TGTGCCAGCAGCTTAGGACAGGGGAGGGTTACGGGAGAGACCCAGTACTTC	CASSLGQGRVTGETQYF